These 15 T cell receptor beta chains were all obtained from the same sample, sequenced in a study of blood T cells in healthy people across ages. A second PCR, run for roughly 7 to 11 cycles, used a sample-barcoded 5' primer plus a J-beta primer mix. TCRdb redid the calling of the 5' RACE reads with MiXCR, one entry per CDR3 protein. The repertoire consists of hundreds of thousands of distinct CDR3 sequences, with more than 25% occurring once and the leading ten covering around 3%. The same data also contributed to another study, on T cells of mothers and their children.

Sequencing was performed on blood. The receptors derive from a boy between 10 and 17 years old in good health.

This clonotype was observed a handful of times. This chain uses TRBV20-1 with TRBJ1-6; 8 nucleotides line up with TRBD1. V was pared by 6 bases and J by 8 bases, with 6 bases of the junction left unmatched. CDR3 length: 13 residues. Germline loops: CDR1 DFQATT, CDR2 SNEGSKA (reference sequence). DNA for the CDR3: TGCAGTGCCAGAAACAGGGGGGATTCACCCCTCCACTTT. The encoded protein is CSARNRGDSPLHF.

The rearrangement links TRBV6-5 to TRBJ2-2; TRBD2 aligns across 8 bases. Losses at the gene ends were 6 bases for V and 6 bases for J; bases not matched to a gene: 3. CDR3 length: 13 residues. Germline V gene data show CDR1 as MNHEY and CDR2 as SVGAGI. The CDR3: CASSRGGPGELFF. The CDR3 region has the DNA TGTGCCAGCAGCCGCGGGGGGCCCGGGGAGCTGTTTTTT.

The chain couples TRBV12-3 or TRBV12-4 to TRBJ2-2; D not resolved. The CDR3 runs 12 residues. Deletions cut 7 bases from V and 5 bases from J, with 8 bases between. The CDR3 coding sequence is TGTGCCAGCACCCCCGAGACCGGGGAGCTGTTTTTT. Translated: CASTPETGELFF.

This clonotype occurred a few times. CDR3 bases: TGTGCCAGCAGCCAAGACCCGATCGGGACAGCCTACGAGCAGTACTTC. It translates to CASSQDPIGTAYEQYF. This chain connects TRBV3-1 to TRBJ2-7, with 7 bases aligning to TRBD1. Germline V lookup: CDR1 LGHDT, CDR2 YNNKEL (reference sequence). The ends lost 0 bases at V and 2 bases at J; junction bases unmatched: 7. The CDR3 loop spans 16 amino acids.

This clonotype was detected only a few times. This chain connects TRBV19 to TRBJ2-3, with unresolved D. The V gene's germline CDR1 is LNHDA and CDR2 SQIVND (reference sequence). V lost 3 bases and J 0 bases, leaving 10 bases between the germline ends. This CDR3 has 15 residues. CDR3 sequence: CASSIKGDSTDTQYF. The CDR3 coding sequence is TGTGCCAGTAGTATTAAGGGCGATAGCACAGATACGCAGTATTTT.

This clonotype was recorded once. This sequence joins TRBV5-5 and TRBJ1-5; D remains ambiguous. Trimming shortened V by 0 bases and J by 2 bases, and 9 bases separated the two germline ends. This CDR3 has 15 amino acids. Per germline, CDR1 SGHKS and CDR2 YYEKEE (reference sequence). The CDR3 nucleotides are TGTGCCAGCAGCTTGGCGGTGCTTGGCAATCAGCCCCAGCATTTT. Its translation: CASSLAVLGNQPQHF.

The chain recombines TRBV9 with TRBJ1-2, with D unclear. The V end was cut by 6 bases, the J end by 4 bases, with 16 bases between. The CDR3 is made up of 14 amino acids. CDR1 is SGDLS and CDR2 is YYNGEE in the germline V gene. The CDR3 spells CASTGEGSPYGYTF. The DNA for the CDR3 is TGTGCCAGCACGGGAGAAGGGTCCCCCTATGGCTACACCTTC. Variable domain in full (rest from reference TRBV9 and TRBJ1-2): DSGVTQTPKHLITATGQRVTLRCSPRSGDLSVYWYQQSLDQGLQFLIQYYNGEERAKGNILERFSAQQFPDLHSELNLSSLELGDSALYFCASTGEGSPYGYTFGSGTRLTVV.

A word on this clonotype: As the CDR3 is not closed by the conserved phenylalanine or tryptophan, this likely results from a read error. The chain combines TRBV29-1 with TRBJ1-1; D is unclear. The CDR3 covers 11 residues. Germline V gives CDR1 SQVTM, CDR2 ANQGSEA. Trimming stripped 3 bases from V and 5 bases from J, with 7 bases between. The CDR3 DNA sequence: TGCAGCGTTGACCGGGGAACTGAAGCTTTCCTT. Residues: CSVDRGTEAFL.

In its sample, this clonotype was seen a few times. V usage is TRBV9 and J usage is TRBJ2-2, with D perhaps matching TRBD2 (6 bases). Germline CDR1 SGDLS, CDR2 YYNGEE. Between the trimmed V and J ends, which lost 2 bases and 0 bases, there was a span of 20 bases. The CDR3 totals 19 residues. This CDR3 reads CASSVWEVEERSNTGELFF. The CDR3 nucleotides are TGTGCCAGCAGCGTTTGGGAGGTAGAAGAGCGTTCGAACACCGGGGAGCTGTTTTTT.

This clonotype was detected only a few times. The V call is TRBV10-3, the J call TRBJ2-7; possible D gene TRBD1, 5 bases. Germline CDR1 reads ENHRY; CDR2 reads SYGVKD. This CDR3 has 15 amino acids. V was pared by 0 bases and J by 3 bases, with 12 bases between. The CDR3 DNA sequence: TGTGCCATCAGTGAGTCTGAGACAGCTCTCTACGAGCAGTACTTC. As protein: CAISESETALYEQYF.

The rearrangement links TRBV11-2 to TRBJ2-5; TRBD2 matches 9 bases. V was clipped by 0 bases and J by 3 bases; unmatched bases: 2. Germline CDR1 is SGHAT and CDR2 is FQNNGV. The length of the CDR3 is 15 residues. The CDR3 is CASSLEGGGEETQYF. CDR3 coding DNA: TGTGCCAGCAGCTTAGAGGGCGGGGGGGAAGAGACCCAGTACTTC.

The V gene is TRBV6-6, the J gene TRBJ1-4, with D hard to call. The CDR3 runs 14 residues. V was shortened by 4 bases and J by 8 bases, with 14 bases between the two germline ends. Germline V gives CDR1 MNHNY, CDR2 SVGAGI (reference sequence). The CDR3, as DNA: TGTGCCAGCAGTTCACCCTCGGCGGGGGAAAAACTGTTTTTT. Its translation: CASSSPSAGEKLFF.

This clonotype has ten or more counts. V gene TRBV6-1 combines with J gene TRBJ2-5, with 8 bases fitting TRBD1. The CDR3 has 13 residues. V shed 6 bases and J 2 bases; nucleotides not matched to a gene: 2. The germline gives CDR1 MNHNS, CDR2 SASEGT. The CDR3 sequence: CASSWDRQETQYF. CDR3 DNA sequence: TGTGCCAGCAGCTGGGACAGGCAAGAGACCCAGTACTTC.

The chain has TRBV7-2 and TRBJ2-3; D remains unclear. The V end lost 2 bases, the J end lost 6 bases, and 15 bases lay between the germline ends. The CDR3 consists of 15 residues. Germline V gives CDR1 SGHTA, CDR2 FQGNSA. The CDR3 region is CASSLRVPGPDTQYF. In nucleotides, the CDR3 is TGTGCCAGCAGCTTAAGGGTCCCGGGTCCCGATACGCAGTATTTT.

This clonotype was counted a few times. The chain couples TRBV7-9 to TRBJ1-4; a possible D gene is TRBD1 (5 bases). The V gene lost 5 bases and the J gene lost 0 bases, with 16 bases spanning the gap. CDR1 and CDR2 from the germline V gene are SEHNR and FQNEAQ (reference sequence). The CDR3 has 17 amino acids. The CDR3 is CASSPSPGRATNEKLFF. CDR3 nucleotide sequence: TGTGCCAGCAGCCCTTCACCGGGGCGTGCAACTAATGAAAAACTGTTTTTT.